This TCR beta chain was captured by sequencing in a study of shared clonotypes between healthy human individuals. As for the study in general: A couple of women and a few men aged 18 to 49 made up the donors. The study's findings and limits: Clonotype sharing levels among donors were expected to vary with sequencing depth. Clonotypes shared by all four sorted-subset donors had higher generation probabilities than non-shared clonotypes.

The ends lost 4 bases at V and 1 base at J; junction bases unmatched: 6. CDR1 is PRHDT and CDR2 is FYEKMQ in the germline V gene (reference sequence). The CDR3 has 16 residues. Using immunoSEQ multiplex PCR, the repertoire was profiled, and TCRdb retains in-frame clones only, with some absent. This table holds about 2 million clones, just under 95% found once. As regards this clone: Antigen unknown.

Naive CD8 cells lacked CD45RO and underwent positive selection for CCR7, leaving out terminally differentiated effector memory CD45RA+ cells. The gene calls are TRBV13 and TRBJ2-2; 7 bases map to TRBD1. Sample: naive CD8+ T cells sorted from blood. The clonotype was recovered from a man between 18 and 29 years old in good health. CDR3 loop: CASSSPGQVNTGELFF. The DNA of the CDR3 is TGTGCCAGCAGCTCGCCTGGACAGGTGAACACCGGGGAGCTGTTTTTT.